One TCR beta chain is described in this entry. Clones were sequenced by immunoSEQ multiplex PCR, and TCRdb holds only the in-frame ones, with some missing. This table holds 2,100,000 or so clones, under 97% found once. The sample originates from a study of shared clonotypes between healthy human individuals. Background on the study: Three CD4 naive, three CD4 memory, two CD8 naive and one CD8 memory plate were used per donor.

Trimming cost V 6 bases and J 1 base, with 21 bases left between them. CDR3 size: 17 residues. CDR1 is SGHTA and CDR2 is FQGTGA in the germline V gene. The receptor was isolated from a man younger than 35 in good health. The source material was naive CD4+ T cells sorted from blood. Subset meaning: CD45RA+ positively selected. The J gene is TRBJ1-1, the V gene TRBV7-3; a weak D match, TRBD1 (5 bases). The CDR3 bases are TGTGCCAGCAGGTCAGCCGGGACTACCCTCGGGAACACTGAAGCTTTCTTT. Encoded protein: CASRSAGTTLGNTEAFF.